This T cell receptor beta chain was recovered during a study of blood T cell repertoires in COVID-19. The ends were cut back, 2 bases at V and 3 bases at J, with 13 bases in the middle. Germline values: CDR1 GTSNPN, CDR2 SVGIG (reference sequence). The CDR3 is 14 residues long. Some clones are missing from TCRdb's copy, which holds only in-frame ones; the method was immunoSEQ multiplex PCR. The sample yields about 170,000 clones, over 75% seen once. The sequenced sample consisted of PBMCs or T cells enriched from blood (not recorded which). The TCR originated in a woman between 18 and 29 years old who had recovered from COVID-19. The rearrangement joins TRBV30 to TRBJ2-5; tentative D call: TRBD2 (7 bases). In DNA form, the CDR3 reads TGTGCCTGGAGTAAGGGGGGGGCGAAAGAGACCCAGTACTTC. Protein product: CAWSKGGAKETQYF.